Here is one T cell receptor (beta chain) with its context. Its target is not known. The entry originates in a study of blood T cells in healthy people across ages. Study findings and constraints: Possibly, changes in expanded clonotypes were confounded because donor CMV status was unknown.

Germline CDR1 reads SNHLY; CDR2 reads FYNNEI. The junction had 6 bases not matched to a gene; V was cut back by 3 bases and J by 3 bases. This CDR3 has 15 residues. PCR was performed a second time for about 7 to 12 cycles using a sample-barcoded 5' primer and a J-beta primer mix. Every single cDNA molecule received a tag from a template-switch adaptor with 12 random nucleotides. TCRdb reprocessed the 5' RACE reads via MiXCR and lists one record per CDR3 protein. This sample yields about 1.6 million distinct CDR3 sequences, of which about 35% are seen a single time; over 9% belongs to the top ten. This receptor was obtained from a woman aged 25 to 45 in good health. Sequenced material: blood. The V and J genes are TRBV2 and TRBJ2-7, with 9 nucleotides matching TRBD1. CDR3 DNA sequence: TGTGCCAGCAGTGACGGACAGGGGCTTGACTACGAGCAGTACTTC. This encodes CASSDGQGLDYEQYF.